The 9 T cell receptor beta chains below come from one sample, sequenced in a study of blood T cell repertoires in COVID-19 (TCRdb year 2020). Library preparation employed the immunoSEQ multiplex PCR assay. TCRdb obtained this table from immuneACCESS and retained in-frame rearrangements with V and J assigned. These tables miss some clones; where compared with another copy, unresolved V genes account for less than half of the shortfall, and the remainder is unexplained. The table for this sample lists about 140,000 clones; about 79% of them were counted only once. The top ten clones comprise approximately 4.5% of the sample. Sequenced material: peripheral blood. The receptors were sampled from a woman over 75 with active or convalescent COVID-19.

This clone was seen more than once but under ten times. The genes are TRBV4-3 and TRBJ1-2, with no clear D. Germline V lookup: CDR1 LGHNA, CDR2 YSLEER. The CDR3 spans 12 residues. Trimming stripped 1 base from V and 7 bases from J, with 7 bases between. CDR3 residues: CASSQGLSGYTF. DNA of the CDR3: TGCGCCAGCAGCCAAGGGCTGTCTGGCTACACCTTC.

The chain is built from TRBV7-2 and TRBJ1-1, with D maybe TRBD1 (6 bases). CDR1 is SGHTA, CDR2 FQGNSA, per germline. The CDR3 totals 15 residues. Between the trimmed V and J ends, which lost 2 bases and 4 bases, there was a span of 14 bases. CDR3 in amino acids: CASSLMGAAGTEAFF. The CDR3 coding sequence is TGTGCCAGCAGCTTAATGGGGGCGGCGGGCACTGAAGCTTTCTTT.

The chain recombines TRBV2 with TRBJ2-7; the D gene is possibly TRBD1 (6 bases). In germline, CDR1 is SNHLY, CDR2 FYNNEI. V lost 8 bases, J lost 3 bases, and 17 bases lay in between. The CDR3 runs to 14 residues. The CDR3, as DNA: TGTGCCAGCCAGATTTTACTGGACAGCTACGAGCAGTACTTC. Protein sequence: CASQILLDSYEQYF. Combining the CDR3 with reference TRBV2 and TRBJ2-7 gives the whole variable domain EPEVTQTPSHQVTQMGQEVILRCVPISNHLYFYWYRQILGQKVEFLVSFYNNEISEKSEIFDDQFSVERPDGSNFTLKIRSTKLEDSAMYFCASQILLDSYEQYFGPGTRLTVT.

V is TRBV6-4 and J is TRBJ1-6, with 8 positions matching TRBD1. The CDR3 is 13 residues long. Germline V gene lookup returns CDR1 MRHNA and CDR2 SNTAGT. V trimming: 4 bases; J trimming: 10 bases; junction bases outside the gene matches: 3. The CDR3 is CASSVDRGSPLHF. For the CDR3, the DNA is TGTGCCAGCAGTGTTGACAGGGGATCACCCCTCCACTTT.

The chain carries TRBV5-1 and TRBJ2-2, with D possibly matching TRBD1 (6 bases). V gave up 3 bases and J gave up 5 bases, with 20 bases separating them. Germline loops: CDR1 SGHRS, CDR2 YFSETQ. CDR3 length: 17 residues. The CDR3, as DNA: TGCGCCAGCAGCTCGGACAGCGGCCCCACGGGTACCGGGGAGCTGTTTTTT. This sequence encodes CASSSDSGPTGTGELFF.

The rearrangement uses TRBV5-1 and TRBJ2-1; 7 bases match TRBD1. V lost 4 bases to trimming and J lost 6 bases; unmatched junction nucleotides: 10. This CDR3 spans 15 amino acids. Germline assignment: CDR1 SGHRS and CDR2 YFSETQ. The CDR3: CASSPGQRAVNEQFF. The CDR3 DNA sequence: TGCGCCAGCAGCCCGGGACAGAGGGCAGTCAATGAGCAGTTCTTC.

V and J are TRBV11-2 and TRBJ1-4, with unresolved D. This CDR3 is 15 amino acids long. V dropped 1 base and J dropped 7 bases, with 13 bases sitting between them. Germline V CDR1 and CDR2: SGHAT, FQNNGV. The CDR3 region has the DNA TGTGCCAGCAGCTTAGGTCGCAGGATGGGTGAAAAACTGTTTTTT. It specifies CASSLGRRMGEKLFF.

This clone was detected only once. This chain links TRBV30 with TRBJ2-1, with unresolved D. V was trimmed by 0 bases and J by 7 bases, leaving 7 bases between them. The CDR3 totals 12 residues. CDR1 and CDR2 from the germline V gene are GTSNPN and SVGIG (reference sequence). Written as DNA, the CDR3 is TGTGCCTGGAGTGTAGCCAATAATGAGCAGTTCTTC. Amino acid sequence: CAWSVANNEQFF.

The chain links TRBV16 to TRBJ2-2; no reliable D call. The CDR3 has 14 amino acids. Germline lookup yields CDR1 KGHSY and CDR2 FQNENV. Trimming took off 2 bases at V and 1 base at J, with 5 bases between the two ends. CDR3 loop: CASSQQLNTGELFF. CDR3 nucleotide sequence: TGTGCCAGCAGCCAACAGTTGAACACCGGGGAGCTGTTTTTT.